This T cell receptor (beta chain) was captured in a study of T cells after yellow fever vaccination. Study-wide results and limits: Post-booster repertoires contained most primary-vaccination clones again (around 97% CD4, 85% to 90% CD8).

Note on this clonotype: Its antigen is not identified.

The CDR3 spans 16 residues. Per germline, CDR1 MNHEY and CDR2 SVGEGT. Deletions cut 7 bases from V and 3 bases from J, with 22 bases between. TCRdb fed the 5' RACE reads into MiXCR, producing one record per CDR3 protein. This table has just under 600,000 distinct CDR3 sequences, 13% appearing once. The material was PBMCs, obtained on the day of the yellow fever booster vaccination. V is TRBV6-2 or TRBV6-3 and J is TRBJ2-7, with D possibly TRBD2 on 6 matching bases. This clonotype was obtained from a man aged 30 to 39 who received the YFV17D yellow fever vaccine. The CDR3 DNA follows: TGTGCCAGCACCTCCGGCGGGATTTCGGCGATCTACGAGCAGTACTTC. It specifies CASTSGGISAIYEQYF.